This TCR beta chain was recovered during a study of cytomegalovirus exposure and HLA in healthy donors. Study observations and caveats: Using a false discovery rate of 0.05, a later analysis showed that approximately 17,000 TCR beta sequences were associated with HLA alleles. Owing to their indistinguishability, certain V segments, notably TRBV6-2 and TRBV6-3, were excluded.

V was shortened by 2 bases and J by 11 bases, with 11 bases between the two germline ends. Germline loops: CDR1 SGHTS, CDR2 YDEGEE. The CDR3 covers 11 residues. The PCR employed 60 Vbeta primers together with 13 Jbeta primers. The method was immunoSEQ multiplex PCR; TCRdb's version includes in-frame clones alone and lacks a portion of them. The sample contains roughly 150,000 clones, 80% of which appear only once. Points on this clone: Its antigen is as yet unknown.

The chain carries TRBV5-8 and TRBJ2-7, with D perhaps TRBD2 (5 bases). This TCR came from a female donor in good health and CMV-seronegative. The sequencing sample was made of PBMCs. For the CDR3, the DNA is TGTGCCAGCAGCTTAGAGGGCGCGAAGTACTTC. This encodes CASSLEGAKYF.